One sample yielded the 12 T cell receptor beta chains listed below, sequenced in a study of T cells in Graves' hyperthyroidism and ophthalmopathy. The investigators amplified TCR beta CDR3 regions from RNA transcripts. Carried out on the TCR CDR3, a first-round RT-PCR used the HTBI primer set. TCRdb recomputed calls from the multiplex PCR reads with MiXCR, one row per CDR3 protein. The table includes about 270,000 distinct CDR3 sequences, roughly 15% detected once. Material: blood. The origin of the receptors is a woman in her fifties or sixties with Graves' hyperthyroidism that later progressed to Graves' ophthalmopathy.

This clonotype was found a few times. The rearrangement links TRBV4-2 to TRBJ1-5; D may be TRBD1 (5 bases). Trimming left V 0 bases short and J 7 bases short, with 13 bases between. The CDR3 spans 15 residues. Germline values: CDR1 LGHNA, CDR2 YNFKEQ. The CDR3 loop is CASSQDRDSYQPQHF. The CDR3 DNA is TGTGCCAGCAGCCAAGATCGGGACTCCTACCAGCCCCAGCATTTT.

CDR3 in DNA: TGTGCCAGCAGTGAACAGGGAACCCAAGTGGGAGATACGCAGTATTTT. Translating it yields CASSEQGTQVGDTQYF. This chain uses TRBV2 with TRBJ2-3, with D possibly TRBD1 on 5 matching bases. The CDR3 is 16 residues long. The V end lost 2 bases, the J end lost 5 bases, and 17 bases lay between the germline ends. Germline V gene data show CDR1 as SNHLY and CDR2 as FYNNEI.

This clonotype was seen more than once but under ten times. DNA for the CDR3: TGCGCCAGCAGCCAGGGACAGGGCATGAATCAGCCCCAGCATTTT. As protein: CASSQGQGMNQPQHF. The rearrangement links TRBV4-3 to TRBJ1-5, with 9 bases lining up with TRBD1. Germline V gives CDR1 LGHNA, CDR2 YSLEER. The CDR3 spans 15 residues. The J segment lost 4 bases and the V segment lost 3 bases, leaving 4 bases of the junction unmatched.

There are many counts of this clonotype. V is TRBV7-9 and J is TRBJ2-1, with TRBD1 matching 9 bases. In germline, CDR1 is SEHNR, CDR2 FQNEAQ (reference sequence). This CDR3 has 16 residues. J lost 10 bases, V lost 1 base, and 11 bases had no gene match. The CDR3 bases are TGTGCCAGCAGCTTAGGTTGGGACAGGGTAGTGGGAGAGCAGTTCTTC. The encoded protein is CASSLGWDRVVGEQFF.

This clonotype was detected only a few times. The J gene is TRBJ2-1, the V gene TRBV10-1; TRBD2 matches 10 bases. Germline V gene sequence: CDR1 WNHNN, CDR2 SYGVQD (reference sequence). CDR3 length equals 14 residues. After removal of 6 bases from V and 5 bases from J, the junction contained 4 bases not matched to a gene. DNA for the CDR3: TGCGCCAGCAGCGGACTAGCGGCAGACAATGAGCAGTTCTTC. Protein: CASSGLAADNEQFF.

This clonotype was recorded many times. The V and J genes are TRBV5-1 and TRBJ2-3; D possibly corresponds to TRBD2 (5 bases). V was pared by 1 base and J by 4 bases, with 13 bases between. Germline V gives CDR1 SGHRS, CDR2 YFSETQ. The CDR3 is 15 amino acids. The CDR3 DNA reads TGCGCCAGCAGCTTGACTAGTTCTGTTGCAGATACGCAGTATTTT. It is translated as CASSLTSSVADTQYF.

Many counts were recorded for this clonotype. The J gene is TRBJ2-5, the V gene TRBV18; 10 nucleotides agree with TRBD2. The CDR3 loop spans 15 amino acids. Trimming took 6 bases from V and 1 from J; bases not matched to a gene: 5. Germline values: CDR1 KGHSH, CDR2 LQKENI. Here the CDR3 DNA reads TGTGCCAGCTCCCCGGGACTAGCGTTCCAAGAGACCCAGTACTTC. It specifies CASSPGLAFQETQYF.

Ten or more counts support this clonotype. The genes are TRBV28 and TRBJ2-3; 8 positions match TRBD2. Trimming removed 3 bases from V and 4 bases from J; junction bases left unmatched: 6. The CDR3 spans 15 residues. Per the germline V gene, CDR1 is MDHEN and CDR2 is SYDVKM. The CDR3 DNA is TGTGCCAGCAGTTTTACGGGAGGGAGCGCAGATACGCAGTATTTT. It codes for CASSFTGGSADTQYF.

The sample holds a few counts of this clonotype. The chain employs TRBV15 and TRBJ2-7; tentative D call: TRBD1 (5 bases). This CDR3 comprises 16 residues. V lost 2 bases to trimming and J lost 3 bases, with 17 bases between them. The germline gives CDR1 LNHNV, CDR2 YYDKDF (reference sequence). CDR3 nucleotides: TGTGCCACCAGCAGACCACTTTTGGGGCGCCTCTACGAGCAGTACTTC. This sequence encodes CATSRPLLGRLYEQYF.

This clonotype was observed a handful of times. J is TRBJ2-7 and V is TRBV5-4; 10 bases fit TRBD2. The CDR3 loop spans 14 amino acids. Unmatched junction bases numbered 3, after V lost 4 bases and J lost 2 bases. Germline CDR1 SGHNT, CDR2 YYREEE (reference sequence). CDR3 DNA sequence: TGTGCCAGCAGCGTTGGACTAGCGGCCTACGAGCAGTACTTC. Its protein product is CASSVGLAAYEQYF.

There are many counts of this clonotype. V is TRBV7-3 and J is TRBJ2-1, with TRBD2 identical over 13 bases. Per germline, CDR1 SGHTA and CDR2 FQGTGA. This CDR3 is built from 13 residues. V gave up 4 bases and J gave up 12 bases; unmatched junction bases: 3. CDR3 coding DNA: TGTGCCAGCAGCTCGGGACTAGCGGGGTGGCAGTTCTTC. Amino acid sequence: CASSSGLAGWQFF.

The table lists this clonotype with many counts. The chain links TRBV12-3 or TRBV12-4 to TRBJ1-2, with 9 bases aligning to TRBD1. The CDR3 contains 15 residues. The junction had 8 bases not matched to a gene; V was cut back by 8 bases and J by 1 base. In DNA form, the CDR3 reads TGTGCCAGCTTATTGGGGGACAGGGATAACTATGGCTACACCTTC. It specifies CASLLGDRDNYGYTF.